This T cell receptor (beta chain) stems from a study of early T cells in non-severe SARS-CoV-2 infection. Looking at the study overall: With bulk RNA from unsorted whole blood as input, sequencing yielded unpaired chains.

The library protocol tagged individual cDNA molecules with unique molecular identifiers. A single record per CDR3 protein comes from TCRdb applying MiXCR to the 5' RACE reads. The table shows 65,000 to 85,000 distinct CDR3 sequences, with about 13% occurring only once. Broader study findings: A preference for anti-spike CD8 responses marked VDJdb matching, which missed private and CD4 specificities.

This clonotype was detected only once. Its target is not known. CDR1 is SGHTA and CDR2 is FQGNSA in the germline V gene. With 1 base clipped from V and 4 bases from J, the junction kept 6 bases outside the gene matches. This CDR3 region has 16 residues. The rearrangement joins TRBV7-2 to TRBJ2-3; TRBD2 agrees at 9 bases. The TCR comes from an adult who was a healthcare worker with PCR-confirmed SARS-CoV-2 infection or an uninfected control (not recorded which). The sequencing input was whole blood. The CDR3 sequence is CASSLDRAGGSDTQYF. The CDR3, as DNA: TGTGCCAGCAGCTTAGATCGAGCGGGAGGTTCAGATACGCAGTATTTT.